The rows below give T cell receptor beta chains drawn from one sample of a study of post-analysis software for immune sequencing data. TCRdb reprocessed the PCR reads with MiXCR, giving one entry per CDR3 protein. The data show about 560,000 distinct CDR3 sequences, 44% seen once. The material sequenced was blood. These receptors were taken from a girl aged 5 to 17 with multiple sclerosis. CDR3s include the opening cysteine and the closing phenylalanine or tryptophan. The D gene is left open where the match is weak. For some rows the clone size is stated as once, few or many, or as a class when expanded; others skip it.

d_call clone_size j_call v_call cdr3_nt cdr3_aa
NA NA TRBJ2-4 TRBV6-6 TGTGCCAGCAGCTCCCTGGGCCACATTCAGTACTTC CASSSLGHIQYF
TRBD2 NA TRBJ2-3 TRBV5-1 TGCGCCAGCAGCTTGGTGGCGGGGGTTGAGGAGAATACGCAGTATTTT CASSLVAGVEENTQYF
NA few TRBJ1-2 TRBV12-3/TRBV12-4 TGTGCCAGCAGTCCTAGGCCGCAGCCACATTATGGCTACACCTTC CASSPRPQPHYGYTF
NA NA TRBJ2-4 TRBV28 TGTGCCAGCAGTTTATCGGGTAGCAACATTCAGTACTTC CASSLSGSNIQYF
TRBD1 many TRBJ2-7 TRBV12-3/TRBV12-4 TGCGCCAGCAGCCGAGACAGGGGGTCCTCCTACGAGCAGTACTTC CASSRDRGSSYEQYF
NA NA TRBJ1-1 TRBV20-1 TGCAGTGCTAGAGGCCTTTCCGCCGGGACCCTTGGGGACACTGAAGCTTTCTTT CSARGLSAGTLGDTEAFF
NA once TRBJ2-1 TRBV9 TGTGCCAGCAGCGTAGGAAGCACCGATTACAATGAGCAGTTCTTC CASSVGSTDYNEQFF
NA many TRBJ2-7 TRBV4-1 TGCGCCAGCAGCCAAGAGTGGAGGCCCATCTGGGCCTACGAGCAGTACTTC CASSQEWRPIWAYEQYF
NA NA TRBJ2-4 TRBV6-1 TGTGCCAGCACCACTATCTCGACAGGCTACATTCAGTACTTC CASTTISTGYIQYF
TRBD1 few TRBJ2-5 TRBV29-1 TGCAGCGCCGTACCGGGACAGGGCCCCCCTGAGCAGTACTTC CSAVPGQGPPEQYF
TRBD2 few TRBJ2-3 TRBV5-1 TGCGCCAGCAGCTTGACGGCCATCCGGGACTACCGCACAGATACGCAGTATTTT CASSLTAIRDYRTDTQYF
TRBD1 NA TRBJ2-5 TRBV5-4 TGTGCCAGCAGCTTGTCACAGGGGGCTGGGGAGACCCAGTACTTC CASSLSQGAGETQYF
NA NA TRBJ2-5 TRBV24-1 TGTGCCACCAGTGATTTTACGTACAATGAGCAGTACTTC CATSDFTYNEQYF
NA NA TRBJ2-3 TRBV20-1 TGCAGTGCTAGCCCTGGGGGGATCACAGATACGCAGTATTTT CSASPGGITDTQYF
NA few TRBJ2-7 TRBV24-1 TGTGCCACCAGTGCCTCCGGCGGGGCCTACGAGCAGTACTTC CATSASGGAYEQYF
NA few TRBJ1-1 TRBV20-1 TGCAGTGCTAGAGCTGGTGGGGTAGGAGCTTTCTTT CSARAGGVGAFF
NA few TRBJ2-7 TRBV7-9 TGTGCCAGCAGCTTAGTCACTGTCCCCTACGAGCAGTACTTC CASSLVTVPYEQYF
NA NA TRBJ2-7 TRBV2 TGTGCCAACAGTGAAGGGCTAGCGACTTCCTACGAGCAGTACTTC CANSEGLATSYEQYF
NA few TRBJ2-7 TRBV6-6 TGTGCCAGCAGTTACTGGAGCCGCTCCTACGAGCAGTACTTC CASSYWSRSYEQYF
NA NA TRBJ2-3 TRBV20-1 TGCAGTGCTAGAGATCCTAGACGCACAGATACGCAGTATTTT CSARDPRRTDTQYF
NA NA TRBJ1-5 TRBV7-8 TGTGCCAGCAGCTTAGCGGGGGCCGGGGGGCAGCCCCAGCATTTT CASSLAGAGGQPQHF
TRBD1 once TRBJ2-1 TRBV4-2 TGTGCCAGCAGCCAAGATACGGGACAGGGGGTCGCTGAGCAGTTCTTC CASSQDTGQGVAEQFF
TRBD2 once TRBJ2-2 TRBV20-1 TGCAGTGCTAGAGATCTGCTAGCGGGAACGGGGACCGGGGAGCTGTTTTTT CSARDLLAGTGTGELFF
NA NA TRBJ2-7 TRBV3-1 TGTGCCAGCAGCCAATCTAGTGACTACGAGCAGTACTTC CASSQSSDYEQYF
TRBD1 few TRBJ2-7 TRBV4-1 TGCGCCAGCAGCCAACCCGGCAGGGGGCGTTTCGAGCAGTACTTC CASSQPGRGRFEQYF
NA NA TRBJ2-5 TRBV12-3/TRBV12-4 TGTGCCAGCAAGGCGGGCCAAAACTTTTTTCTTCCAGAGACCCAGTACTTC CASKAGQNFFLPETQYF
NA NA TRBJ1-6 TRBV4-2 TGTGCCAGCAGCCAAGTCCCAGGGAAGAGTTCACCCCTCCACTTT CASSQVPGKSSPLHF
NA NA TRBJ1-4 TRBV2 TGTGCCAGCACCACAGGTTTTAATGAAAAACTGTTTTTT CASTTGFNEKLFF
TRBD1 NA TRBJ2-3 TRBV12-3/TRBV12-4 TGTGCCAGCAGTTCGAGGGACAGACAGACAGATACGCAGTATTTT CASSSRDRQTDTQYF
NA few TRBJ2-1 TRBV30 TGTGCCTGGAGTGTACGTAATTTAAACTCCTACAATGAGCAGTTCTTC CAWSVRNLNSYNEQFF
NA NA TRBJ1-2 TRBV20-1 TGCAGTGCTAGAGGACAGTCCTATGGCTACACCTTC CSARGQSYGYTF
NA few TRBJ2-1 TRBV11-3 TGTGCCAGCAGCTTCGGGGGATACAATGAGCAGTTCTTC CASSFGGYNEQFF
TRBD1 NA TRBJ1-1 TRBV6-5 TGTGCCAGCAGTTACCGGGGACAGTACACTGAAGCTTTCTTT CASSYRGQYTEAFF
NA NA TRBJ2-7 TRBV12-3/TRBV12-4 TGTGCCAGCAGTGGCCCCCGGGACTACGAGCAGTACTTC CASSGPRDYEQYF
TRBD2 NA TRBJ2-1 TRBV7-3 TGTGCCAGCAGCCCAAGGGGGACTAGCAGGGAAAGTGAGCAGTTCTTC CASSPRGTSRESEQFF
NA few TRBJ2-7 TRBV20-1 TGCAGTGCTGGGGGACCTTACGAGCAGTACTTC CSAGGPYEQYF
NA NA TRBJ1-4 TRBV7-9 TGTGCCAGCAGCCGGGCGGCTGGCCCTGATGAAAAACTGTTTTTT CASSRAAGPDEKLFF
TRBD2 NA TRBJ2-5 TRBV27 TGTGCCAGCAGTTTAGGTTGGGGGGGTTCCCAAGAGACCCAGTACTTC CASSLGWGGSQETQYF
TRBD1 few TRBJ2-5 TRBV5-8 TGTGCCAGCAGCTCCTTCGAGACAGGGCCATATCGGGGAGAGACCCAGTACTTC CASSSFETGPYRGETQYF
TRBD2 NA TRBJ2-7 TRBV20-1 TGCAGTGCTAGAAAAACGACTAGCGGGTCTTACTGCGAGCAGTACTTC CSARKTTSGSYCEQYF
NA NA TRBJ2-7 TRBV12-3/TRBV12-4 TGCGCCAGCAGCAGAAGCCCCAGCTCCTACGAGCAGTACTTC CASSRSPSSYEQYF
TRBD1 few TRBJ1-2 TRBV10-3 TGTGCCATCAGTGAGTCGGGAACAGGGGGACTTAACTATGGCTACACCTTC CAISESGTGGLNYGYTF
TRBD2 few TRBJ2-3 TRBV10-3 TGTGCCATCAGAGTACTAGCGGGGGACAACCGGGGGTACACAGATACGCAGTATTTT CAIRVLAGDNRGYTDTQYF
NA NA TRBJ1-5 TRBV5-5 TGTGCCAGCAGCTGGTGGGGAGAGGGCAATCAGCCCCAGCATTTT CASSWWGEGNQPQHF
NA few TRBJ1-2 TRBV5-1 TGCGCCAGCCGGCCGGGACTGAACTATGGCTACACCTTC CASRPGLNYGYTF
NA NA TRBJ2-5 TRBV15 TGTGCCACCAGCAGAGATGTAGGGACGGAAGAGACCCAGTACTTC CATSRDVGTEETQYF
NA NA TRBJ2-7 TRBV6-2/TRBV6-3 TGTGCCAGCATCGGGACGGCCACCTACGAGCAGTACTTC CASIGTATYEQYF
TRBD1 NA TRBJ2-1 TRBV10-3 TGTGCCGTCAGTGCCGGGACAGTGAACAATGAGCAGTTCTTC CAVSAGTVNNEQFF
TRBD1 NA TRBJ2-1 TRBV12-3/TRBV12-4 TGTGCCAGCAGCACGGGACAGCTCAATGAGCAGTTCTTC CASSTGQLNEQFF
NA NA TRBJ1-2 TRBV28 TGTGCCAGCAGTTCGACAGAGGATGGCTACACCTTC CASSSTEDGYTF
NA once TRBJ1-2 TRBV7-2 TGTGCCAGCAGCTCTACCGGGCCGACTGGGGGCTACACCTTC CASSSTGPTGGYTF
NA NA TRBJ1-4 TRBV4-2 TGTGCCAGCAGCCCGACAAGACAGGACGGAGAAAAACTGTTTTTT CASSPTRQDGEKLFF
TRBD1 NA TRBJ2-7 TRBV20-1 TGCAGTGCCCCCACCTCTCCGGGACAGGGGCATTACGAGCAGTACTTC CSAPTSPGQGHYEQYF
TRBD1 few TRBJ1-1 TRBV4-1 TGCGCCAGCAGCCAAGATAAACGGGGGGCAGGGGGCCCGAACACTGAAGCTTTCTTT CASSQDKRGAGGPNTEAFF
NA few TRBJ2-3 TRBV20-1 TGCAGTGCTCTACGGGGGGCCGGGACAGATACGCAGTATTTT CSALRGAGTDTQYF
TRBD2 NA TRBJ2-5 TRBV20-1 TGCAGTGCTAGAGATCGGGCTAGCGGGCTCCAAGAGACCCAGTACTTC CSARDRASGLQETQYF
NA few TRBJ1-1 TRBV10-3 TGTGCCATCAGGGGGGCCGACCTGAACACTGAAGCTTTCTTT CAIRGADLNTEAFF